The present TCR beta chain was sequenced within a study of T cell responses to AZD1222 COVID-19 vaccine. Whole-study results and caveats: The number of AZD1222 recipients seropositive at baseline was only five or six. Spike-specific TCR breadth and depth rose after two AZD1222 doses. Mapped onto spike, vaccine-associated CD4 TCRs spanned it and were dominant at 160-218 and 743-854.

Clones were read by immunoSEQ multiplex PCR, and TCRdb kept only the in-frame ones, dropping some. The profile shows 140,000 to 150,000 clones, 85% to 90% of them singletons. The CDR3 sequence is 15 residues long. CDR1 is SGHNT, CDR2 YYREEE, per germline (reference sequence). V lost 0 bases, J lost 4 bases, and 11 bases lay in between. With regard to this clone: What it binds is unknown.

Sample: peripheral blood, taken on day 0 of AZD1222 vaccination. This sequence originates from an adult in good health. The chain joins TRBV5-4 to TRBJ2-1; maybe TRBD1 (5 bases). CDR3 residues: CASSLGAGPYNEQFF. The CDR3, as DNA: TGTGCCAGCAGCTTGGGGGCAGGGCCTTACAATGAGCAGTTCTTC.